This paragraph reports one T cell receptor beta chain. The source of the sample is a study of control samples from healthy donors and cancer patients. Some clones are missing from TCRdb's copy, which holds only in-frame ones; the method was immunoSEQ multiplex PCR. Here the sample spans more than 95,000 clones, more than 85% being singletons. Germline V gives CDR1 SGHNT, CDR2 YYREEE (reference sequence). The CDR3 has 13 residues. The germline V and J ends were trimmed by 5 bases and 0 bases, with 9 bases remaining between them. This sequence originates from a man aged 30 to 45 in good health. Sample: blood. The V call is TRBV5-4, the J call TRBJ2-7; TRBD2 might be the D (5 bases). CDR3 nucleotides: TGTGCCAGCAGAGATGGGAGCTCCTACGAGCAGTACGTC. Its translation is CASRDGSSYEQYV.